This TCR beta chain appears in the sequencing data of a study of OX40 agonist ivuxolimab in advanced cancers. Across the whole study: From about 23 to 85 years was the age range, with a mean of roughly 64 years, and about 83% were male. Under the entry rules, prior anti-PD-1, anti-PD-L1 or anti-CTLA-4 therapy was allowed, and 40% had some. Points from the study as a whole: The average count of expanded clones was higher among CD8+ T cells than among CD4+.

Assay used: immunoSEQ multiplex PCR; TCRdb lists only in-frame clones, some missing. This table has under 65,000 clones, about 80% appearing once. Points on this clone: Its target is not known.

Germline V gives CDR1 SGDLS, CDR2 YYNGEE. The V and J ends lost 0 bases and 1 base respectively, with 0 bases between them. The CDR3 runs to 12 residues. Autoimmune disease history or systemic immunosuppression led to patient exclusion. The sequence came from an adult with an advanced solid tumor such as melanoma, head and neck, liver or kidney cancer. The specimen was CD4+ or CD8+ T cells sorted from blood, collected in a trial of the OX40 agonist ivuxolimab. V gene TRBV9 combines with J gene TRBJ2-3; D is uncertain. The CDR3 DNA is TGTGCCAGCAGCGTAGGCACAGATACGCAGTATTTT. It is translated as CASSVGTDTQYF.